The 30 T cell receptor beta chains given below trace back to one sample, sequenced in a study of post-analysis software for immune sequencing data. General observations from the study: Five TRBV segments (TRBV5-6, TRBV5-1 and TRBV20-1 among them) occurred more frequently in patients than in controls.

TCR beta cDNA libraries included unique molecular identifiers. TCRdb re-derived calls from the PCR reads in MiXCR, one entry per CDR3 protein. The sample includes a few hundred thousand distinct CDR3 sequences, roughly 35% seen only once; the top ten take around an eighth. For these receptors, no antigen is known. Sequenced input: blood. The receptors stem from a girl between 5 and 17 years old with multiple sclerosis.

The rearrangement links TRBV7-9 to TRBJ2-5; D remains unclear. V was pared by 5 bases and J by 1 base, with 5 bases between. Germline CDR1 and CDR2: SEHNR and FQNEAQ (reference sequence). The CDR3 extends over 12 amino acids. Here the CDR3 DNA reads TGTGCCAGCAGCCGGGTCCAAGAGACCCAGTACTTC. Translating it yields CASSRVQETQYF.

This clonotype turned up a few times. The chain carries TRBV4-2 and TRBJ2-1; possible D gene TRBD1, 5 bases. This CDR3 spans 13 amino acids. Germline CDR1 LGHNA, CDR2 YNFKEQ. The V end lost 4 bases, the J end lost 6 bases, and 10 bases lay between the germline ends. The CDR3 here is CASSPFRGNEQFF. CDR3 bases: TGTGCCAGCAGCCCCTTTAGGGGCAATGAGCAGTTCTTC.

The V and J genes are TRBV20-1 and TRBJ2-5; 9 bases match TRBD2. This CDR3 spans 15 amino acids. In germline, CDR1 is DFQATT, CDR2 SNEGSKA (reference sequence). The V gene end was trimmed by 3 bases and the J gene end by 3 bases; junction bases not matched to a gene: 8. The CDR3 region has the DNA TGCAGTGCTAGTGATAGCGGGGGAGTAAAAGAGACCCAGTACTTC. Translated: CSASDSGGVKETQYF.

This clonotype was recorded a few times. The chain links TRBV6-6 to TRBJ1-5, with TRBD1 matching over 12 bases. The CDR3 is 16 amino acids. Germline CDR1 reads MNHNY; CDR2 reads SVGAGI (reference sequence). V lost 6 bases, J lost 5 bases, and 8 bases stayed unmatched. The CDR3 region is CASSSGQGALDQPQHF. Here the CDR3 DNA reads TGTGCCAGCAGCTCGGGACAGGGGGCCCTCGATCAGCCCCAGCATTTT.

This clonotype has only a few counts. The J gene is TRBJ2-4, the V gene TRBV20-1, with D tentatively TRBD1 (6 bases). The better agreement between TRBJ2-7 and the DNA end casts doubt on the J call. The CDR3 is 13 residues long. Germline assignment: CDR1 DFQATT and CDR2 SNEGSKA (reference sequence). CDR3 in DNA: TGCAGTGCTAGAAAAGGACAGACTTACGAGCAGTACTTC. Translation: CSARKGQTYEQYF.

Comment on this clonotype: A read error is possible here, since a much larger clone lies one base away. The chain combines TRBV4-1 with TRBJ2-3; D is unresolved. CDR1 is MGHRA and CDR2 is YSYEKL in the germline V gene. V gave up 0 bases and J gave up 4 bases, with 11 bases separating them. This CDR3 is built from 15 residues. The CDR3: CASSQERPPADTQYF. The DNA of the CDR3 is TGCGCCAGCAGCCAAGAGCGCCCGCCAGCAGATACGCAGTATTTT.

J is TRBJ1-2 and V is TRBV20-1; 9 nucleotides align to TRBD1. The CDR3 covers 11 residues. Trimming at V came to 3 bases and at J to 8 bases, leaving 1 base not matched to a gene. Germline V gene lookup returns CDR1 DFQATT and CDR2 SNEGSKA (reference sequence). This CDR3 reads CSARTGGGYTF. The CDR3 coding sequence is TGCAGTGCTAGGACAGGGGGGGGCTACACCTTC.

About this clonotype: The junction departs from the called germline gene at one end, perhaps through a read error. CDR3 nucleotide sequence: TGTGCCAACAGCCCCCACCAAGTGCGGGAGACCCAGTACTTC. This sequence encodes CANSPHQVRETQYF. The chain carries TRBV3-1 and TRBJ2-5; the D is unclear. CDR1 and CDR2 from the germline V gene are LGHDT and YNNKEL (reference sequence). This CDR3 contains 14 residues.

The chain links TRBV5-1 to TRBJ1-2; D possibly corresponds to TRBD1 (5 bases). CDR1 and CDR2 from the germline V gene are SGHRS and YFSETQ. V was pared by 5 bases and J by 3 bases, with 14 bases between. The CDR3 consists of 14 residues. The CDR3 nucleotides read TGCGCCAGCAGATGGGGACGGTCCGACTATGGCTACACCTTC. Translating it yields CASRWGRSDYGYTF.

This clonotype was recorded at least ten times. CDR3 in amino acids: CASSQDWGSDTQYF. DNA for the CDR3: TGCGCCAGCAGCCAAGATTGGGGGTCGGATACGCAGTATTTT. The chain joins TRBV4-1 to TRBJ2-3; D may match TRBD1 or TRBD2 (5 bases each). The CDR3 contains 14 residues. Trimming removed 0 bases at V and 6 bases at J, with 10 bases between. The V gene's germline CDR1 is MGHRA and CDR2 YSYEKL.

The rearrangement links TRBV12-3 or TRBV12-4 to TRBJ2-1; 11 nucleotides line up with TRBD2. CDR3 length: 16 residues. V was pared by 3 bases and J by 7 bases, with 8 bases of the junction left unmatched. The CDR3 protein is CASSFKRLAGGNEQFF. Here the CDR3 DNA reads TGTGCCAGCAGTTTCAAAAGGCTAGCGGGGGGTAATGAGCAGTTCTTC.

This chain connects TRBV6-5 to TRBJ2-1; TRBD2 matches at 10 bases. V lost 0 bases, J lost 4 bases, and 6 bases stayed unmatched. Germline V CDR1 and CDR2: MNHEY, SVGAGI. This CDR3 comprises 17 residues. The CDR3: CASSYSPAGGDYNEQFF. The CDR3 DNA reads TGTGCCAGCAGTTACTCCCCAGCGGGGGGGGATTACAATGAGCAGTTCTTC.

This clonotype appeared a few times. The V gene is TRBV4-1, the J gene TRBJ2-7; D ambiguous. Trimming cost V 3 bases and J 4 bases, with 10 bases left between them. The CDR3 runs to 13 residues. Germline CDR1 and CDR2: MGHRA and YSYEKL. CDR3 protein: CASSHLTEYEQYF. CDR3 nucleotide sequence: TGCGCCAGCAGCCATTTGACTGAGTACGAGCAGTACTTC.

This clonotype was seen ten or more times. The chain is built from TRBV6-5 and TRBJ2-5; D is unclear. Per the germline V gene, CDR1 is MNHEY and CDR2 is SVGAGI. The V and J ends lost 6 bases and 4 bases respectively, with 6 bases between them. The CDR3 is 11 amino acids. CDR3 sequence (DNA): TGTGCCAGCAGCTCCCTAGAGACCCAGTACTTC. Translation: CASSSLETQYF.

This clonotype showed up just a few times. The V gene is TRBV9, the J gene TRBJ2-1; D is undetermined. Trimming cost V 3 bases and J 6 bases, with 10 bases left between them. The CDR3 covers 13 residues. CDR1 is SGDLS and CDR2 is YYNGEE in the germline V gene. CDR3 sequence (DNA): TGTGCCAGCAGCGCACCCCCCTTCAATGAGCAGTTCTTC. It is translated as CASSAPPFNEQFF.

This clonotype was detected a few times. The chain uses TRBV7-9 and TRBJ2-3, with D hard to call. Looked up from germline, CDR1 is SEHNR and CDR2 is FQNEAQ (reference sequence). Trimming took off 0 bases at V and 2 bases at J, with 3 bases between the two ends. This CDR3 comprises 13 residues. The CDR3 protein is CASSLANTDTQYF. DNA of the CDR3: TGTGCCAGCAGCTTAGCCAACACAGATACGCAGTATTTT.

Here the CDR3 DNA reads TGCAGTGCTAGAGATGGCAGGGCAGGGGAAAAACTGTTTTTT. It yields the protein CSARDGRAGEKLFF. The J gene is TRBJ1-4, the V gene TRBV20-1; tentative D call: TRBD1 (5 bases). The V gene lost 0 bases and the J gene lost 8 bases, with 13 bases spanning the gap. CDR3 size: 14 residues. CDR1 is DFQATT and CDR2 is SNEGSKA in the germline V gene (reference sequence).

For this clonotype: Without the conserved terminal phenylalanine or tryptophan, this CDR3 likely stems from a read error. The DNA is omitted, as the CDR3 cannot be located on it reliably, and the CDR3 follows TCRdb's listing. J is TRBJ2-3 and V is TRBV12-3 or TRBV12-4. Ends included, the CDR3 has 12 residues. CDR3 loop: CASSVGSDTQYY.

The sample holds a few counts of this clonotype. V usage is TRBV9 and J usage is TRBJ2-1; D might be TRBD2 (7 bases). V was pared by 2 bases and J by 3 bases, with 15 bases between. The CDR3 is 16 amino acids. Germline assignment: CDR1 SGDLS and CDR2 YYNGEE. CDR3: CASSVPVGGLYNEQFF. CDR3 in DNA: TGTGCCAGCAGCGTTCCAGTCGGGGGGCTCTACAATGAGCAGTTCTTC.

The chain couples TRBV20-1 to TRBJ2-1, with 8 positions matching TRBD1. Germline values: CDR1 DFQATT, CDR2 SNEGSKA (reference sequence). V was clipped by 5 bases and J by 6 bases; unmatched bases: 6. The CDR3 extends over 13 amino acids. The CDR3 protein is CSALHGQGNEQFF. CDR3 nucleotide sequence: TGCAGTGCTCTACATGGACAGGGCAATGAGCAGTTCTTC.

This clonotype was picked up many times. The J gene is TRBJ2-7, the V gene TRBV6-6; 9 nucleotides match TRBD1. Trimming removed 5 bases from V and 2 bases from J; junction bases left unmatched: 10. Germline values: CDR1 MNHNY, CDR2 SVGAGI (reference sequence). This CDR3 is built from 16 residues. The CDR3 DNA reads TGTGCCAGCAGTCGGGAGCAAGGGACAGGGACCTACGAGCAGTACTTC. Protein product: CASSREQGTGTYEQYF.

The chain carries TRBV12-3 or TRBV12-4 and TRBJ2-4; maybe TRBD2 (6 bases). The assigned J gene may be wrong: the sequence end matches TRBJ2-7 better. The CDR3 length is 15 residues. CDR3 loop: CASSRETRTKVEQYF. As DNA, the CDR3 is TGTGCCAGCAGTCGGGAGACTAGGACCAAGGTCGAGCAGTACTTC.

This chain links TRBV20-1 with TRBJ2-3, with TRBD2 identical over 9 bases. In germline, CDR1 is DFQATT, CDR2 SNEGSKA (reference sequence). The V segment lost 6 bases and the J segment 2 bases; nucleotides outside the gene matches: 9. This CDR3 is 15 amino acids long. The CDR3 nucleotides are TGCAGTGCCGAATCCGGGACTAGCCTCACAGATACGCAGTATTTT. Translated, it gives CSAESGTSLTDTQYF.

This chain connects TRBV5-1 to TRBJ2-3; D may be TRBD2 (7 bases). CDR1 is SGHRS, CDR2 YFSETQ, per germline. Deletions cut 1 base from V and 0 bases from J, with 15 bases between. CDR3 length: 17 residues. CDR3 sequence (DNA): TGCGCCAGCAGCTTGCTGCGGGGGCCTGATAGCACAGATACGCAGTATTTT. This sequence encodes CASSLLRGPDSTDTQYF.

This clonotype occurred a few times. The V and J genes are TRBV13 and TRBJ2-1; 7 bases map to TRBD2. This CDR3 comprises 16 residues. Germline loops: CDR1 PRHDT, CDR2 FYEKMQ (reference sequence). With 6 bases clipped from V and 2 bases from J, the junction kept 10 bases outside the gene matches. CDR3 DNA sequence: TGTGCCAGCAGGCTTACATCGGGGGGACCCTACAATGAGCAGTTCTTC. This codes for CASRLTSGGPYNEQFF.

The chain joins TRBV4-1 to TRBJ2-7, with 9 bases that match TRBD1. This CDR3 is built from 16 residues. With V trimmed by 1 base and J by 0 bases, 4 bases remained unmatched. Germline lookup yields CDR1 MGHRA and CDR2 YSYEKL. The CDR3: CASSQGWGQGSYEQYF. CDR3 sequence (DNA): TGCGCCAGCAGCCAAGGCTGGGGACAGGGCTCCTACGAGCAGTACTTC.

This chain uses TRBV27 with TRBJ2-7; D could derive from TRBD1 or TRBD2 (5 bases each). The germline V and J ends were trimmed by 2 bases and 2 bases, with 13 bases remaining between them. CDR1 is MNHEY and CDR2 is SMNVEV in the germline V gene (reference sequence). This CDR3 spans 15 amino acids. The CDR3 spells CASSLMPGTTYEQYF. The CDR3 DNA reads TGTGCCAGCAGTTTAATGCCAGGGACCACCTACGAGCAGTACTTC.

This clonotype was seen more than once but under ten times. The J gene is TRBJ2-4, the V gene TRBV7-2; 7 bases match TRBD2. The J call is uncertain, as TRBJ2-7 better fits the DNA end. The germline gives CDR1 SGHTA, CDR2 FQGNSA. The CDR3 is 15 amino acids. This CDR3 reads CASSLGRGFSYEQYF. The DNA for the CDR3 is TGTGCCAGCAGCTTAGGGCGGGGGTTTTCCTACGAGCAGTACTTC.

The J gene is TRBJ1-1, the V gene TRBV6-5, with D possibly matching TRBD1 (5 bases). V was pared by 10 bases and J by 1 base, with 7 bases between. The CDR3 contains 11 residues. Germline loops: CDR1 MNHEY, CDR2 SVGAGI. Here the CDR3 DNA reads TGTGCCATCGGACAGAACACTGAAGCTTTCTTT. As protein: CAIGQNTEAFF.

The genes are TRBV3-1 and TRBJ2-5; D is tentatively TRBD1 or TRBD2 (6 bases each). The CDR3 has 16 residues. V shed 1 base and J shed 3 bases, with 15 bases lying between them. CDR1 LGHDT and CDR2 YNNKEL come from the germline V gene (reference sequence). In DNA form, the CDR3 reads TGTGCCAGCAGCCAAGTTTGGGGGGCGGCGAAAGAGACCCAGTACTTC. Its translation is CASSQVWGAAKETQYF.